This T cell receptor beta chain was documented in a study of cytomegalovirus exposure and HLA in healthy donors. Germline CDR1 MRHNA, CDR2 SNTAGT. V lost 2 bases and J lost 5; bases outside the gene matches: 5. CDR3 length equals 15 residues. Vbeta (60) and Jbeta (13) primers were used in the PCR. The repertoire was sequenced with immunoSEQ multiplex PCR; TCRdb's copy has only in-frame clones and lacks some. The table shows about 160,000 clones, with about three quarters occurring only once. This sequence was found in a female donor in good health and CMV-seronegative. V usage is TRBV6-4 and J usage is TRBJ2-3; TRBD2 matches at 9 bases. The sequenced sample was PBMCs. The CDR3 bases are TGTGCCAGCAGTGACGGGGCGGGAGGGCAAGATACGCAGTATTTT. This gives the protein CASSDGAGGQDTQYF.